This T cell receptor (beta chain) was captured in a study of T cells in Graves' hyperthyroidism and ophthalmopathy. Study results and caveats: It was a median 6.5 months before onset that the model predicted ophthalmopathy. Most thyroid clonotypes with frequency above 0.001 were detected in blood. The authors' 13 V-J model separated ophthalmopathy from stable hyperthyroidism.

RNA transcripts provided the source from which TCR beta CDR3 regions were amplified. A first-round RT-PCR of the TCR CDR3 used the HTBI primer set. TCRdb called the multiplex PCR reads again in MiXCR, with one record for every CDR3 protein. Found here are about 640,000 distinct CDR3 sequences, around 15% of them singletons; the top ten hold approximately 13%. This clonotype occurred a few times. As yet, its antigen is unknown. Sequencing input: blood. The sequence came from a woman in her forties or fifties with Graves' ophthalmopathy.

CDR3 sequence (DNA): TGTGCCAGCAGTTACTCAGGCAGGGGTGAAGGTGGCTACACCTTC. As protein: CASSYSGRGEGGYTF. V usage is TRBV6-5 and J usage is TRBJ1-2; tentative D call: TRBD1 (6 bases). CDR1 and CDR2 (germline): MNHEY, SVGAGI. The V gene lost 0 bases and the J gene lost 7 bases, with 15 bases spanning the gap. The CDR3 loop spans 15 amino acids.